The clone carrying this TCR beta chain was seen only a few times. The sample comes from a study of response to subunit inactivated influenza vaccine. V was trimmed by 3 bases and J by 1 base, leaving 15 bases between them. CDR3 length equals 16 residues. Germline V lookup: CDR1 SNHLY, CDR2 FYNNEI. TCRdb analysed the RT-PCR reads with MiXCR anew, one entry per CDR3 protein. The sample has around 200,000 distinct CDR3 sequences; roughly 12% are singletons. The data were also submitted as part of a second study, on T cells expressing NK-cell markers. From that study: It was by 5'RACE template switching with UMIs that TCR beta cDNA was made. Each TCR beta repertoire originated in sorted T cells that were CD3+CD56+NKG2C+, CD3+CD56+NKG2C- or CD3+CD56-NKG2C+. There remained a lack of clarity about HCMV specificity of expanded NKG2C+ T cell clones.

Sequenced here: CD8+ T cells sorted from PBMCs, sampled roughly 13 days after vaccination. This chain links TRBV2 with TRBJ2-5; maybe TRBD2 (6 bases). The TCR originated in a man aged 50-59 years who received an inactivated influenza vaccine. The CDR3 loop reads CASSDPLGGIQETQYF. The CDR3 DNA follows: TGTGCCAGCAGTGACCCTCTTGGGGGGATCCAAGAGACCCAGTACTTC.